The clone carrying this T cell receptor (beta chain) was seen a single time. Its specificity is unknown. Per germline, CDR1 MNHNS and CDR2 SASEGT. After removal of 2 bases from V and 2 bases from J, the junction contained 12 bases not matched to a gene. CDR3 length equals 20 residues. The data belong to a study of cytotoxic CD8 clonotypes in ibrutinib-treated CLL. Study as a whole: Partial response was seen in around 24 patients and complete response in 2; after median around 5.5 years, approximately 15 stayed remitted, roughly 12 progressed. Study-wide findings and caveats: Higher circulating CD8+ T-cell counts strongly accompanied higher baseline clonality, above age-matched healthy donors.

Clones were read by immunoSEQ multiplex PCR, and TCRdb kept only the in-frame ones, dropping some. The table has about 140,000 clones, 70% to 80% seen once. The starting material was PBMCs, obtained after 12 months of ibrutinib treatment. This receptor was taken from a human donor with chronic lymphocytic leukemia. The V call is TRBV6-1, the J call TRBJ2-3; 14 bases match TRBD2. The CDR3 sequence: CASSERMGTSGSAPTDTQYF. The DNA for the CDR3 is TGTGCCAGCAGTGAAAGAATGGGGACTAGCGGGAGCGCGCCCACAGATACGCAGTATTTT.